Below, 20 T cell receptor beta chains from the same sample are listed, as sequenced in a study of CD8 T cells in Susac syndrome. The authors reverse transcribed roughly 0.5 to 1 ug RNA with random hexamers. TCRdb independently ran MiXCR on the immunoSEQ multiplex PCR reads; one entry per CDR3 protein. The sample consists of some 200,000 distinct CDR3 sequences, 90% to 97% of them appearing once. The specimen sequenced was CD4+ T cells from PBMCs. The source of these receptors is a human donor with Susac syndrome.

The CDR3 spells CASSLTAGAYTDTQYF. CDR3 sequence (DNA): TGTGCCAGCAGCCTCACAGCGGGGGCATACACAGATACGCAGTATTTT. The chain employs TRBV7-2 and TRBJ2-3; 8 bases match TRBD2. The germline gives CDR1 SGHTA, CDR2 FQGNSA. J gave up 2 bases and V 5 bases, and 9 bases lay outside the gene matches. The CDR3 runs to 16 residues.

The chain joins TRBV7-2 to TRBJ2-5; TRBD2 matches 7 bases. There are 15 residues in the CDR3. Germline V lookup: CDR1 SGHTA, CDR2 FQGNSA. Losses at the gene ends were 5 bases for V and 1 base for J; bases not matched to a gene: 7. CDR3 loop: CASSLGLPSQETQYF. CDR3 bases: TGTGCCAGCAGCCTGGGACTACCCAGCCAAGAGACCCAGTACTTC.

The V call is TRBV10-3, the J call TRBJ2-7, with 10 bases matching TRBD1. The CDR3 covers 14 residues. The V gene end was trimmed by 4 bases and the J gene end by 5 bases; junction bases not matched to a gene: 5. Looked up from germline, CDR1 is ENHRY and CDR2 is SYGVKD. For the CDR3, the DNA is TGTGCCATCAGTGGGACAGGGGGTGTCCACGAGCAGTACTTC. Translated: CAISGTGGVHEQYF.

The chain has TRBV19 and TRBJ1-5, with D hard to call. The CDR3 spans 13 residues. Trimming took 8 bases from V and 7 from J, leaving 15 bases between them. Germline V gene lookup returns CDR1 LNHDA and CDR2 SQIVND (reference sequence). CDR3 protein: CASGDWARQPQHF. As DNA, the CDR3 is TGTGCCAGTGGGGATTGGGCAAGGCAGCCCCAGCATTTT.

The gene calls are TRBV7-2 and TRBJ2-3; no definite D call. Per germline, CDR1 SGHTA and CDR2 FQGNSA. V was pared by 3 bases and J by 0 bases, with 7 bases between. The CDR3 runs to 14 residues. The CDR3 is CASSFRPSTDTQYF. The CDR3 region has the DNA TGTGCCAGCAGCTTCCGCCCTAGCACAGATACGCAGTATTTT.

This chain joins TRBV7-3 and TRBJ2-3, with D perhaps matching TRBD2 (6 bases). V lost 1 base to trimming and J lost 1 base, with 12 bases between them. The CDR3 has 16 amino acids. CDR1 is SGHTA and CDR2 is FQGTGA in the germline V gene. The CDR3 protein is CASSLIRGTRTDTQYF. The DNA of the CDR3 is TGTGCCAGCAGCTTAATCCGGGGGACCCGCACAGATACGCAGTATTTT.

Written as DNA, the CDR3 is TGCAGCGTATTATTCGGGGTCTCTGGAAACACCATATATTTT. It encodes CSVLFGVSGNTIYF. The chain joins TRBV29-1 to TRBJ1-3; D gene unclear. The ends were cut back, 6 bases at V and 0 bases at J, with 12 bases in the middle. The CDR3 contains 14 residues. Germline CDR1 SQVTM, CDR2 ANQGSEA.

The genes are TRBV9 and TRBJ1-1, with D possibly matching TRBD1 (5 bases). CDR1 and CDR2 from the germline V gene are SGDLS and YYNGEE. V was clipped by 4 bases and J by 0 bases, with 13 bases between them. CDR3 length equals 15 residues. The CDR3 sequence is CASSNRGSMNTEAFF. CDR3 sequence (DNA): TGTGCCAGCAGCAACCGGGGGAGCATGAACACTGAAGCTTTCTTT.

This chain links TRBV14 with TRBJ1-2; D ambiguous. Germline V gene lookup returns CDR1 SGHDN and CDR2 FVKESK. Trimming left V 0 bases short and J 1 base short, with 9 bases between. The CDR3 loop spans 15 amino acids. CDR3: CASSQDLEVNYGYTF. DNA of the CDR3: TGTGCCAGCAGCCAAGATCTTGAGGTTAACTATGGCTACACCTTC.

The V call is TRBV7-9, the J call TRBJ1-1, with TRBD1 matching 7 bases. Germline-derived CDR1 and CDR2 are SEHNR and FQNEAQ (reference sequence). V gave up 2 bases and J gave up 3 bases; unmatched junction bases: 0. The CDR3 is 13 residues long. CDR3 amino acids: CASSLQGDTEAFF. The CDR3 nucleotides read TGTGCCAGCAGCTTACAGGGGGACACTGAAGCTTTCTTT. Full variable domain (remainder filled in from reference TRBV7-9 and TRBJ1-1): DTGVSQNPRHKITKRGQNVTFRCDPISEHNRLYWYRQTLGQGPEFLTYFQNEAQLEKSRLLSDRFSAERPKGSFSTLEIQRTEQGDSAMYLCASSLQGDTEAFFGQGTRLTVV.

This chain links TRBV18 with TRBJ1-2, with D unresolved. The CDR3 is 16 amino acids. V was cut by 1 base and J by 5 bases, with 17 bases left in between. Germline V lookup: CDR1 KGHSH, CDR2 LQKENI. CDR3 sequence (DNA): TGTGCCAGCTCACCACTTTCCGCCGCGGGGTTATATGGCTACACCTTC. Translating it yields CASSPLSAAGLYGYTF.

This clonotype has only one observation. The chain has TRBV20-1 and TRBJ1-6; TRBD1 aligns across 8 bases. J lost 10 bases, V lost 3 bases, and 5 bases had no gene match. This CDR3 contains 13 residues. The germline gives CDR1 DFQATT, CDR2 SNEGSKA (reference sequence). The CDR3 sequence is CSARDRERSPLHF. The CDR3 region has the DNA TGCAGTGCTAGGGACAGGGAACGCTCACCCCTCCACTTT.

The chain carries TRBV18 and TRBJ2-6; D unclear. The CDR3 is made up of 15 amino acids. Germline V gene data show CDR1 as KGHSH and CDR2 as LQKENI. Trimming stripped 1 base from V and 0 bases from J, with 4 bases between. The CDR3 loop is CASSPQYSGANVLTF. The CDR3, as DNA: TGTGCCAGCTCACCACAGTACTCTGGGGCCAACGTCCTGACTTTC.

V gene TRBV5-4 combines with J gene TRBJ2-3; TRBD2 aligns across 7 bases. Trimming took 5 bases from V and 0 from J; bases not matched to a gene: 6. The germline V gene has CDR1 SGHNT and CDR2 YYREEE (reference sequence). This CDR3 contains 15 residues. DNA of the CDR3: TGTGCCAGCAGGTCCCTAGCGGTTAGCACAGATACGCAGTATTTT. Its translation: CASRSLAVSTDTQYF.

The rearrangement links TRBV14 to TRBJ2-5; the D gene is possibly TRBD2 (6 bases). CDR3 length: 16 residues. CDR1 is SGHDN and CDR2 is FVKESK in the germline V gene. Between the trimmed V and J ends, which lost 3 bases and 7 bases, there was a span of 21 bases. Written as DNA, the CDR3 is TGTGCCAGCAGCCACCCACCAACGGGGGTTGGAGCGACCCAGTACTTC. Residues: CASSHPPTGVGATQYF.

The V and J genes are TRBV4-3 and TRBJ2-2; D may be TRBD2 (7 bases). This CDR3 region has 16 residues. The V end was cut by 0 bases, the J end by 3 bases, with 11 bases between. Per the germline V gene, CDR1 is LGHNA and CDR2 is YSLEER. The CDR3 here is CASSQERGPYTGELFF. The DNA of the CDR3 is TGCGCCAGCAGCCAAGAGCGGGGGCCTTACACCGGGGAGCTGTTTTTT.

V gene TRBV20-1 combines with J gene TRBJ2-3, with a possible D match to TRBD1 (6 bases). The CDR3 loop spans 15 amino acids. Germline V gene lookup returns CDR1 DFQATT and CDR2 SNEGSKA (reference sequence). Trimming took off 3 bases at V and 2 bases at J, with 15 bases between the two ends. The chain's CDR3 is CSASQGPIYTDTQYF. DNA of the CDR3: TGCAGTGCTAGTCAGGGGCCAATATACACAGATACGCAGTATTTT.

The rearrangement links TRBV29-1 to TRBJ2-7, with D tentatively TRBD1 or TRBD2 (5 bases each). Germline assignment: CDR1 SQVTM and CDR2 ANQGSEA. The CDR3 is 13 residues long. V shed 4 bases and J shed 2 bases, with 12 bases lying between them. The CDR3 DNA reads TGCAGCGTTGCCGAGGGGCCCACCTACGAGCAGTACTTC. This codes for CSVAEGPTYEQYF.

V gene TRBV20-1 combines with J gene TRBJ2-1; D unresolved. The CDR3 totals 11 residues. Germline CDR1 and CDR2: DFQATT and SNEGSKA (reference sequence). With 4 bases removed from V and 3 bases from J, the gap between germline ends came to 4 bases. DNA of the CDR3: TGCAGTGCTACGGACTACAATGAGCAGTTCTTC. Protein product: CSATDYNEQFF.

The CDR3 DNA follows: TGTGCCAGAAGAGGCGGCGGGGGCTTCTACAATGAGCAGTTCTTC. Translation gives CARRGGGGFYNEQFF. The V and J genes are TRBV2 and TRBJ2-1; a possible D gene is TRBD2 (7 bases). Germline values: CDR1 SNHLY, CDR2 FYNNEI. Trimming took off 9 bases at V and 3 bases at J, with 18 bases between the two ends. CDR3 length equals 15 residues.